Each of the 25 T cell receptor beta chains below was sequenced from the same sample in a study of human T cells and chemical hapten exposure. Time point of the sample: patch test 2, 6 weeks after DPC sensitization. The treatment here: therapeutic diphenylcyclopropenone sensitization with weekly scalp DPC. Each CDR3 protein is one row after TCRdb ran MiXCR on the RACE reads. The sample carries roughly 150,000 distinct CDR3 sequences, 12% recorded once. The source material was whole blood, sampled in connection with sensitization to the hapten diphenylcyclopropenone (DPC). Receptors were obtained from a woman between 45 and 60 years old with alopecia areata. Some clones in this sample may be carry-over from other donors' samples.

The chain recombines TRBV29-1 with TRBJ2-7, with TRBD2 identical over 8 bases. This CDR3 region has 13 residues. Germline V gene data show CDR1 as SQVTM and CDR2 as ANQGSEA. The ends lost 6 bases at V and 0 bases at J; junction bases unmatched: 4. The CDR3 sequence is CSVASGPSYEQYF. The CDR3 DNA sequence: TGCAGCGTCGCTAGCGGGCCCTCCTACGAGCAGTACTTC.

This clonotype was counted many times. The CDR3 region is CAWSPSTDTQYF. DNA for the CDR3: TGTGCCTGGAGCCCGTCTACAGATACGCAGTATTTT. V gene TRBV30 combines with J gene TRBJ2-3; D gene ambiguous. V was pared by 3 bases and J by 3 bases, with 7 bases between. Per germline, CDR1 GTSNPN and CDR2 SVGIG (reference sequence). The CDR3 loop spans 12 amino acids.

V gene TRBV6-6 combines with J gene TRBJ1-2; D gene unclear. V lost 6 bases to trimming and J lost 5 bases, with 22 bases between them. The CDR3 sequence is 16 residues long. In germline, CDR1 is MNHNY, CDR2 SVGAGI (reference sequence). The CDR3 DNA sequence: TGTGCCAGCAGCCCCACGGCTGCGCTCCCTTATTATGGCTACACCTTC. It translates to CASSPTAALPYYGYTF.

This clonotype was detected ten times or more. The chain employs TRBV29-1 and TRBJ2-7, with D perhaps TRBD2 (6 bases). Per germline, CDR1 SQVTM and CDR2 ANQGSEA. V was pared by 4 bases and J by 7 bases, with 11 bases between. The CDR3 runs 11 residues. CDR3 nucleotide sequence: TGCAGCGTTGGGCGGGGCGGGGAGCAGTACTTC. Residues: CSVGRGGEQYF.

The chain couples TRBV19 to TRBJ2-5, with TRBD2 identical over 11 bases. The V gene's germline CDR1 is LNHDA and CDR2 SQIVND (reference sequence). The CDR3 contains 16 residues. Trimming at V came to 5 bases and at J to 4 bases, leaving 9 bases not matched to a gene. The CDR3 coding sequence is TGTGCCAGTAGTGCCGCCGGGCTAGCGGGAGGAGAGACCCAGTACTTC. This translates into CASSAAGLAGGETQYF.

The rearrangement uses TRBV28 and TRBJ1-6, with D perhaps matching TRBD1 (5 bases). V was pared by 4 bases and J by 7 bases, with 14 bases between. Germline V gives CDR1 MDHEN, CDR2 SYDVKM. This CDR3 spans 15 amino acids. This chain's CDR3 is CASSSLAGQNSPLHF. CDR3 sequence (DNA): TGTGCCAGCAGTTCCCTGGCAGGGCAGAATTCACCCCTCCACTTT. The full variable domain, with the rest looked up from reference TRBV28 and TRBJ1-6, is DVKVTQSSRYLVKRTGEKVFLECVQDMDHENMFWYRQDPGLGLRLIYFSYDVKMKEKGDIPEGYSVSREKKERFSLILESASTNQTSMYLCASSSLAGQNSPLHFGNGTRLTVT.

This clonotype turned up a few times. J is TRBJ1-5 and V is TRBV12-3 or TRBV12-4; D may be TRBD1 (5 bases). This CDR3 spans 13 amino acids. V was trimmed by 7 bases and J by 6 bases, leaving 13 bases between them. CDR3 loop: CASTPGGGQPQHF. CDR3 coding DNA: TGTGCCAGCACCCCGGGGGGGGGTCAGCCCCAGCATTTT.

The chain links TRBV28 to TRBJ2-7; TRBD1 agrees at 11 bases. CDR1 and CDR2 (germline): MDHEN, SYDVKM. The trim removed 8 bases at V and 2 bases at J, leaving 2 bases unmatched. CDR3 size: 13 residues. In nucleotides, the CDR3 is TGTGCCAGCTGGACAGGGGGCGCCTACGAGCAGTACTTC. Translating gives CASWTGGAYEQYF.

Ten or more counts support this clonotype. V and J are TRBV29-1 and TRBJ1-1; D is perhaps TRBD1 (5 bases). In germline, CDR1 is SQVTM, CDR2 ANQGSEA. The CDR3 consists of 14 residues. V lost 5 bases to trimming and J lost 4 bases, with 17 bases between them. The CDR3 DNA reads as TGCAGCGTTATGTCTTACGGGGGAGGCACTGAAGCTTTCTTT. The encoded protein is CSVMSYGGGTEAFF.

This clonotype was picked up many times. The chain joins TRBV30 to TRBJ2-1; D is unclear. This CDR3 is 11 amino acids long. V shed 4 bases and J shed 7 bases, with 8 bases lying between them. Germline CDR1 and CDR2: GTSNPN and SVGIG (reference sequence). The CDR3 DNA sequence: TGTGCCTGGATACCGAGAAATGAGCAGTTCTTC. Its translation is CAWIPRNEQFF.

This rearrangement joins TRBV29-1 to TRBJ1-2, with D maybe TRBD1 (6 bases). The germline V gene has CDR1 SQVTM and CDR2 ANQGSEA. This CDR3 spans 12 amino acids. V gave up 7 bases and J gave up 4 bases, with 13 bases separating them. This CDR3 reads CSAFDRTYGYTF. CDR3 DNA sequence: TGCAGCGCATTCGACAGGACCTATGGCTACACCTTC.

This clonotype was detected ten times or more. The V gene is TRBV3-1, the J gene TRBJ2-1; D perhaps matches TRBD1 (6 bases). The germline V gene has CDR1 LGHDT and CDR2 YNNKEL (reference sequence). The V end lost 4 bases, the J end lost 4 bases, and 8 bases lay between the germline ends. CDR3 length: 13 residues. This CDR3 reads CASSPDSYNEQFF. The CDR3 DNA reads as TGTGCCAGCAGCCCGGACAGTTACAATGAGCAGTTCTTC.

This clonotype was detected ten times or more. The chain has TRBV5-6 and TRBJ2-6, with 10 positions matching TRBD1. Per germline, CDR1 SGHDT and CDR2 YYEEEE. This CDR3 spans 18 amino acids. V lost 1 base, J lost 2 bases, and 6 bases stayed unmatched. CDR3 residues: CASSLLGQGKAGANVLTF. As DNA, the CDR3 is TGTGCCAGCAGCTTGTTGGGACAGGGGAAAGCTGGGGCCAACGTCCTGACTTTC.

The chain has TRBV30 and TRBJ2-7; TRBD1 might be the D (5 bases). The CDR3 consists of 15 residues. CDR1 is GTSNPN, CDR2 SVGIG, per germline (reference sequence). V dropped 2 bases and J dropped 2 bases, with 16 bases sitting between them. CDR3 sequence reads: CAWSNSDTFPYEQYF. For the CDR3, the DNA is TGTGCCTGGAGTAACTCGGACACTTTTCCCTACGAGCAGTACTTC.

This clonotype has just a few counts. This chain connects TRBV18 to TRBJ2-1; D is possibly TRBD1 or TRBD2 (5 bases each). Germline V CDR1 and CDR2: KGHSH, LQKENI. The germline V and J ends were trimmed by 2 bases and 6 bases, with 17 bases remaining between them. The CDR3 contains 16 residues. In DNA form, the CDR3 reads TGTGCCAGCTCACCAGGTGCAGGCCCTGGGGGCAATGAGCAGTTCTTC. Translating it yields CASSPGAGPGGNEQFF.

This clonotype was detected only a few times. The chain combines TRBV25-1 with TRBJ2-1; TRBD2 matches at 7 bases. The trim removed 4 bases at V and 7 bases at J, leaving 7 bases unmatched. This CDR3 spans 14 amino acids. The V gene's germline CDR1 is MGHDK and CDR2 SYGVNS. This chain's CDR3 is CASSGEGLKNEQFF. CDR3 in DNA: TGTGCCAGCAGTGGGGAGGGCCTTAAGAATGAGCAGTTCTTC.

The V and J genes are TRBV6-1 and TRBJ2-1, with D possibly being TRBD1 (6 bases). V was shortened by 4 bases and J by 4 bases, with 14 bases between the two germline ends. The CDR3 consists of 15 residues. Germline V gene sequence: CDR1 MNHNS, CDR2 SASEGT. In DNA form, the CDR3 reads TGTGCCAGCAGTGTGAACAGGGACCTATACAATGAGCAGTTCTTC. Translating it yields CASSVNRDLYNEQFF.

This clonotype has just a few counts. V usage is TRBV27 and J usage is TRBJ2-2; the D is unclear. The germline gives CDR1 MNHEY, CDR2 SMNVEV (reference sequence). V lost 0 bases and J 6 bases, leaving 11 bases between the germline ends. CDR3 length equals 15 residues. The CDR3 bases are TGTGCCAGCAGTTTATCGGGCAGCGTTGCCGGGGAGCTGTTTTTT. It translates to CASSLSGSVAGELFF.

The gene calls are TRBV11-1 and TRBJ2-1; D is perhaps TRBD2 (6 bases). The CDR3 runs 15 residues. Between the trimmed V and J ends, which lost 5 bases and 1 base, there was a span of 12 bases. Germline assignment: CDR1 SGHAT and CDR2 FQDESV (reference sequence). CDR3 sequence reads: CASSERDSSYNEQFF. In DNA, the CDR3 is TGTGCCAGCAGCGAACGGGACTCGTCCTACAATGAGCAGTTCTTC.

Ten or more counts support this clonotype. The CDR3 region has the DNA TGTGCCTGGAGACAACGGGCGGCCACAGATACGCAGTATTTT. Its translation: CAWRQRAATDTQYF. This chain uses TRBV30 with TRBJ2-3; D call uncertain. V gave up 3 bases and J gave up 2 bases, with 12 bases separating them. The CDR3 has 14 amino acids. Germline CDR1 and CDR2: GTSNPN and SVGIG (reference sequence).

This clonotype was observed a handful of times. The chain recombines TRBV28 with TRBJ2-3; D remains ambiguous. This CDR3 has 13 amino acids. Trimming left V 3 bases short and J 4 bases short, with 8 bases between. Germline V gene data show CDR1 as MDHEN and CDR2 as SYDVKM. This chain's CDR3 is CASSLDLSDTQYF. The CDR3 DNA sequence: TGTGCCAGCAGTTTGGACCTCTCAGATACGCAGTATTTT.

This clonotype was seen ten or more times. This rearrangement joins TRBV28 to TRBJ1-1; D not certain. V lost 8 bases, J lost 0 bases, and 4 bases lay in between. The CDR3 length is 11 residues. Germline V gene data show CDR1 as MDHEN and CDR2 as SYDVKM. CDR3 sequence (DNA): TGTGCCAGCGGGGTGAACACTGAAGCTTTCTTT. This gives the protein CASGVNTEAFF.

CDR3 sequence (DNA): TGCGCCAGCAGCCAGGCCGGGACCGGGCGTAACTATGGCTACACCTTC. Encoded protein: CASSQAGTGRNYGYTF. This chain joins TRBV4-1 and TRBJ1-2, with D possibly TRBD1 on 5 matching bases. The ends were cut back, 3 bases at V and 1 base at J, with 15 bases in the middle. This CDR3 contains 16 residues. Germline loops: CDR1 MGHRA, CDR2 YSYEKL.

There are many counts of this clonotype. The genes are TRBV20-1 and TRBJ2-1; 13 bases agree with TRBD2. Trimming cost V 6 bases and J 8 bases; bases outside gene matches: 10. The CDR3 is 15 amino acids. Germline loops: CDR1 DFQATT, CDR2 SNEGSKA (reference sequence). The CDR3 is CSALLAGGPRDEQFF. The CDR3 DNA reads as TGCAGTGCACTACTAGCGGGAGGGCCTAGAGATGAGCAGTTCTTC.

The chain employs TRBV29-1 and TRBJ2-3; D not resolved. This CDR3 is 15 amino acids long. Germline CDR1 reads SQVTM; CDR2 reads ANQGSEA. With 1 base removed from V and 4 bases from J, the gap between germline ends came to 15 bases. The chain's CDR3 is CSVEGSVQAADTQYF. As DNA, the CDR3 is TGCAGCGTTGAAGGGTCCGTCCAGGCAGCAGATACGCAGTATTTT.